These 30 T cell receptor delta chains were all obtained from the same sample, sequenced in a study of gamma delta lymphoproliferative disorders and STAT genes. PBMCs from patients and controls supplied the genomic DNA for sequencing. TCRdb applied CATT to the multiplex PCR reads for clone calling. The sample holds 4,000 or so delta-chain clones; roughly 1% are singletons and the top ten take approximately 22%. Sequencing used blood. The origin of the receptors is a human donor in good health.

The rearrangement uses TRDV1 and TRDJ1, with 11 bases matching TRDD3. Germline CDR1 TSWWSYY, CDR2 QGS. This CDR3 contains 19 residues. The V segment lost 3 bases and the J segment 4 bases; nucleotides outside the gene matches: 16. The CDR3 DNA reads as TGTGCTCTTGGGGATACCCTTTCCCCTGGGGGATACTTTGGCGATAAACTCATCTTT. Its protein is CALGDTLSPGGYFGDKLIF.

This clone has only a few counts. A far larger clone is a single base away, which makes a read error likely. Other DNA sequences in this specimen translate into the identical CDR3. V gene TRDV2 combines with J gene TRDJ1; TRDD3 matches 13 bases. The CDR3 covers 17 residues. V shed 3 bases, J shed 8 bases, and the junction held 14 bases outside the gene matches. Germline CDR1 and CDR2: GEAIGNYY and EKD. The CDR3 is CACDRLGDTPRSHKLIF. The CDR3 DNA is TGTGCCTGTGACCGACTGGGGGATACGCCGCGAAGTCACAAACTCATCTTT.

In this sample, this clone turned up a few times. The likely explanation is a read error, given a far larger clone one base away. This rearrangement joins TRDV2 to TRDJ3, with D possibly TRDD3 on 5 matching bases. The CDR3 loop spans 20 amino acids. The V end was cut by 2 bases, the J end by 0 bases, with 19 bases between. CDR1 and CDR2 (germline): GEAIGNYY, EKD. The CDR3 DNA sequence: TGTGCCTGTGACATGATGGGGACCGACAGAGGCTCCTGGGACACCCGACAGATGTTTTTC. Its translation is CACDMMGTDRGSWDTRQMFF.

In its sample, this clone was seen a few times. Only one base separates this from a far larger clonotype, so it likely reflects a read error. The same CDR3 arises from other DNA sequences in this sample as well. The chain is built from TRDV2 and TRDJ1, with 7 bases that match TRDD3. CDR3 length: 17 amino acids. CDR1 and CDR2 from the germline V gene are GEAIGNYY and EKD. CDR3 in amino acids: CACDTVNGGPPTDKLIF. DNA of the CDR3: TGTGCCTGTGACACCGTGAATGGGGGACCCCCCACCGATAAACTTATCTTT.

Turning to this clone: TCRdb shows a much larger clone's protein in place of this DNA's translation, and the two differ at residue 5, likely through a read error; the protein shown is translated from the DNA. The gene calls are TRDV2 and TRDJ1; TRDD3 agrees at 8 bases. The CDR3 is 18 amino acids. The trim removed 3 bases at V and 0 bases at J, leaving 14 bases unmatched. Per germline, CDR1 GEAIGNYY and CDR2 EKD. The CDR3 DNA follows: TGTGCCTGTGACGCCTTAAAGGGGATACCCACGTACACCGATAAACTCATCTTT. Translating it yields CACDALKGIPTYTDKLIF.

This clone has only a few counts. The protein given by TCRdb reflects a much larger clone and differs at residue 4 from this DNA's translation, likely from a read error; the protein shown is the DNA's translation. V and J are TRDV2 and TRDJ1, with 8 bases identical to TRDD3. CDR1 is GEAIGNYY, CDR2 EKD, per germline. CDR3 length equals 16 residues. The CDR3 region has the DNA TGTGCCTGTGGCACCCTCCTGGGGGAGTACACCGATAAACTCATCTTT. It is translated as CACGTLLGEYTDKLIF.

Comment on this clone: Only one base separates this from a far larger clonotype, so it likely reflects a read error. The CDR3 DNA sequence: TGTGCCTGTGACACCGCTGGGGGATACGATAGCTCCTGGGACACCCGACAGATGTTTTTC. It codes for CACDTAGGYDSSWDTRQMFF. The chain has TRDV2 and TRDJ3; 12 nucleotides agree with TRDD3. This CDR3 has 20 residues. Trimming took 0 bases from V and 0 from J; bases not matched to a gene: 5. CDR1 GEAIGNYY and CDR2 EKD come from the germline V gene.

This clone came up a few times. A read error likely explains why the TCRdb protein, taken from a much larger clone, differs from this DNA's translation at residue 11; the protein shown is translated from the DNA. The chain carries TRDV2 and TRDJ1; 13 positions agree with TRDD3. Germline assignment: CDR1 GEAIGNYY and CDR2 EKD. The CDR3 runs 17 residues. V trimming: 3 bases; J trimming: 2 bases; junction bases outside the gene matches: 8. CDR3 residues: CACDGLLGDTGTDKLIF. CDR3 nucleotide sequence: TGTGCCTGTGACGGCCTACTGGGGGATACGGGGACCGATAAACTCATCTTT.

This clone was seen a few times. For this DNA, TCRdb reports the protein of a much larger clone, which diverges at residue 3, most likely from a read error; the protein presented here is translated directly from the DNA. The CDR3, as DNA: TGTGCCTATGACTTACTGGGGGATCTTCATAAACTCATCTTT. Translating it yields CAYDLLGDLHKLIF. The gene calls are TRDV2 and TRDJ1; 10 bases are shared with TRDD3. Germline V gene data show CDR1 as GEAIGNYY and CDR2 as EKD. The CDR3 runs 14 residues.

Comments on this clone: TCRdb's protein, taken from a much larger clone, differs from this DNA's translation at residue 17, likely owing to a read error; the protein displayed comes from the DNA. The genes are TRDV1 and TRDJ1; D gene ambiguous. CDR1 is TSWWSYY and CDR2 is QGS in the germline V gene. The CDR3 consists of 21 residues. The CDR3 protein is CALGELVDFLSLGLYTNKLIF. The CDR3, as DNA: TGTGCTCTTGGGGAACTAGTCGACTTCTTGAGTCTAGGACTGTACACCAATAAACTCATCTTT.

This clone has just a few counts. TCRdb pairs this DNA with a much larger clone's protein that differs at residue 3, likely a read error; the protein shown was translated from the DNA. The chain recombines TRDV2 with TRDJ1, with 12 bases fitting TRDD3. This CDR3 comprises 17 residues. Germline V gives CDR1 GEAIGNYY, CDR2 EKD. CDR3 protein: CARDLLGDTRYTDKLIF. The CDR3 region has the DNA TGTGCCCGTGACTTACTGGGGGATACCCGGTACACCGATAAACTCATCTTT.

In this sample, this clone turned up a few times. This sequence is one base from a far larger clone and is likely a read error. The same CDR3 can be traced to other DNA sequences in this sample. V gene TRDV2 combines with J gene TRDJ3; a possible D gene is TRDD3 (5 bases). This CDR3 is built from 20 residues. The germline CDR1 and CDR2 sequences are GEAIGNYY and EKD. CDR3 protein: CACDTAGTPRGSWDTRQMFF. CDR3 nucleotides: TGTGCCTGTGACACCGCTGGGACCCCGAGGGGCTCCTGGGACACCCGACAAATGTTTTTC.

On this clone itself: The likely explanation is a read error, given a far larger clone one base away. Distinct nucleotide sequences in the sample also encode this CDR3. V usage is TRDV2 and J usage is TRDJ3, with D perhaps matching TRDD3 (6 bases). The CDR3 runs 20 residues. V shed 1 base and J shed 1 base, with 19 bases lying between them. Per the germline V gene, CDR1 is GEAIGNYY and CDR2 is EKD. The CDR3 protein is CACDTSGVTGRSWDTRQMFF. In DNA form, the CDR3 reads TGTGCCTGTGACACATCCGGTGTGACTGGGAGGTCCTGGGACACCCGACAGATGTTTTTC.

Of note for this clone: A far larger clone differs by one base, so this is likely a read error. Other DNA sequences in this specimen translate into the identical CDR3. The chain couples TRDV2 to TRDJ1, with 9 bases lining up with TRDD3. CDR1 GEAIGNYY and CDR2 EKD come from the germline V gene. This CDR3 region has 19 residues. CDR3 DNA sequence: TGCGCCTGTGACCTTTTACACCCCAAGCCTGGGGGATCCACCGATAAACTCATCTTT. Encoded protein: CACDLLHPKPGGSTDKLIF.

There are a few counts of this clone. TCRdb lists the protein of a much larger clone for this DNA, which differs at residue 15, so this is likely a read error; the protein given here is translated from the DNA itself. This rearrangement joins TRDV2 to TRDJ1; no firm D call. There are 18 residues in the CDR3. In germline, CDR1 is GEAIGNYY, CDR2 EKD. CDR3 amino acids: CACDRVSGFRSTTDELIF. DNA for the CDR3: TGTGCCTGTGACCGAGTAAGCGGATTCCGCTCGACCACCGATGAACTCATCTTT.

Regarding this clone: A far more abundant clone sits one base away, making this likely a read error. Distinct nucleotide sequences in the sample also encode this CDR3. The V call is TRDV2, the J call TRDJ1, with TRDD3 matching 10 bases. The CDR3 loop spans 16 amino acids. The junction had 11 bases not matched to a gene; V was cut back by 7 bases and J by 1 base. Looked up from germline, CDR1 is GEAIGNYY and CDR2 is EKD. The CDR3 DNA is TGTGCCTGCGATAACCTGGGGGATATTGGCACCGATAAACTCATCTTT. As protein: CACDNLGDIGTDKLIF.

This clone came up a few times. This DNA's translation differs at residue 10 from TCRdb's protein, which comes from a much larger clone; a read error is likely, and the protein shown is translated from the DNA. V gene TRDV2 combines with J gene TRDJ1; tentatively, D is TRDD3 (6 bases). The CDR3 covers 17 residues. V dropped 1 base and J dropped 0 bases, with 17 bases sitting between them. Germline V lookup: CDR1 GEAIGNYY, CDR2 EKD. The CDR3 sequence is CACDTGFAGVNTDKLIF. CDR3 coding DNA: TGTGCCTGTGACACGGGGTTTGCTGGGGTTAACACCGATAAACTCATCTTT.

A few counts support this clone. This may stem from a read error, because a much larger clone lies one nucleotide away. The chain is built from TRDV2 and TRDJ2; 8 nucleotides align to TRDD3. Germline V CDR1 and CDR2: GEAIGNYY, EKD. Trimming took 2 bases from V and 3 from J; bases not matched to a gene: 22. The CDR3 has 21 amino acids. For the CDR3, the DNA is TGTGCCTGTGACAGTTTCACGTATGCCTCTGGGGGACAATTGGTGACAGCACAACTCTTCTTT. Amino acids: CACDSFTYASGGQLVTAQLFF.

With regard to this clone: The protein recorded in TCRdb matches a much larger clone and deviates from this DNA's translation at residue 12, suggesting a read error; the protein here is obtained by translating the DNA. The V gene is TRDV3, the J gene TRDJ1; 11 positions agree with TRDD3. J was trimmed by 1 base and V by 2 bases; bases with no gene match: 15. This CDR3 spans 18 amino acids. The germline CDR1 and CDR2 sequences are TVYSNPD and GDNSRS (reference sequence). The CDR3 sequence: CAFPRVFYWGIFTDKLIF. The CDR3 coding sequence is TGTGCCTTTCCGAGGGTCTTTTACTGGGGGATATTCACCGATAAACTCATCTTT.

This clone was detected a few times. This is likely an artifact of a read error, given a far larger clone one base away. In the same sample, other DNA sequences code for this CDR3. This chain connects TRDV2 to TRDJ3, with D possibly being TRDD3 (6 bases). The CDR3 extends over 19 amino acids. Germline-derived CDR1 and CDR2 are GEAIGNYY and EKD. Here the CDR3 DNA reads TGTGCCTGTGACAACGCTGGGGACCCAAGCTCCTGGGACACCCGACAAATGTTTTTC. It translates to CACDNAGDPSSWDTRQMFF.

Regarding this clone: The translation of this DNA and the TCRdb protein of a much larger clone differ at residue 11, probably owing to a read error; the protein shown here is translated from the DNA. J is TRDJ1 and V is TRDV3, with 10 positions matching TRDD3. V dropped 4 bases and J dropped 1; count of bases not matched to a gene: 18. Germline CDR1 and CDR2: TVYSNPD and GDNSRS (reference sequence). The CDR3 length is 18 residues. The CDR3 sequence: CASVPLRLGDIFTDKLIF. The CDR3 DNA is TGTGCCTCGGTCCCCCTTAGGCTGGGGGATATCTTCACCGATAAACTCATCTTT.

This clone was recorded a few times. With only one base between it and a far larger clone, this is likely a read error. This chain joins TRDV1 and TRDJ1, with TRDD3 identical over 8 bases. After removal of 2 bases from V and 6 bases from J, the junction contained 26 bases not matched to a gene. Germline V CDR1 and CDR2: TSWWSYY, QGS. The CDR3 sequence is 21 residues long. The CDR3 DNA sequence: TGTGCTCTTGGGGAAGAGCTTCCCTCCTTTACACTGGGGGTCCCTTTCAATAAACTCATCTTT. Its protein is CALGEELPSFTLGVPFNKLIF.

Comment on this clone: The protein held in TCRdb is that of a much larger clone and does not match this DNA's translation at residue 19, likely because of a read error; the protein shown is translated from the DNA. The chain carries TRDV1 and TRDJ1, with 11 bases matching TRDD3. CDR1 and CDR2 from the germline V gene are TSWWSYY and QGS. The CDR3 loop spans 22 amino acids. CDR3 sequence reads: CALGELVPTYWGIGLYTDELIF. CDR3 DNA: TGTGCTCTTGGGGAACTCGTACCTACGTACTGGGGGATAGGACTGTACACCGATGAACTCATCTTT.

On this clone: This DNA's translation and the protein TCRdb lists, from a much larger clone, do not match at residue 5, likely due to a read error; the protein shown is translated from the DNA. In DNA, the CDR3 is TGTGCCTCCCACGTGGGGGGGGATACCACCGATAAACTCATCTTT. As protein: CASHVGGDTTDKLIF. V usage is TRDV3 and J usage is TRDJ1; TRDD3 agrees at 9 bases. CDR1 is TVYSNPD, CDR2 GDNSRS, per germline (reference sequence). The CDR3 length is 15 residues. The V segment lost 4 bases and the J segment 1 base; nucleotides outside the gene matches: 10. The whole variable domain, remainder taken from reference TRDV3 and TRDJ1, is CDKVTQSSPDQTVASGSEVVLLCTYDTVYSNPDLFWYRIRPDYSFQFVFYGDNSRSEGADFTQGRFSVKHILTQKAFHLVISPVRTEDSATYYCASHVGGDTTDKLIFGKGTRVTVEP.

This clone was seen many times. Since a far larger clone is one base different, this is likely a read error. V usage is TRDV2 and J usage is TRDJ3; tentative D call: TRDD3 (5 bases). Trimming left V 3 bases short and J 0 bases short, with 14 bases between. Per the germline V gene, CDR1 is GEAIGNYY and CDR2 is EKD. This CDR3 contains 18 residues. DNA for the CDR3: TGTGCCTGTGACGCCGCGGGGGTCAGCTCCTGGGACACCCGACAGATGTTTTTC. It encodes CACDAAGVSSWDTRQMFF.

This clone was observed a handful of times. A read error likely explains this, since a far larger clone differs by one base. Other DNA sequences from this sample encode an identical CDR3 as well. The chain joins TRDV2 to TRDJ3; a weak D match, TRDD3 (6 bases). There are 18 residues in the CDR3. CDR1 is GEAIGNYY, CDR2 EKD, per germline. CDR3: CACDTGGPSSWDTRQMFF. CDR3 nucleotide sequence: TGTGCCTGCGACACCGGGGGACCAAGCTCCTGGGACACCCGACAGATGTTTTTC.

This clone was recorded a few times. A far larger clone is one base from this, pointing to a likely read error. The sample contains more than one DNA sequence encoding this CDR3. The V gene is TRDV1, the J gene TRDJ1; 9 nucleotides line up with TRDD2. CDR1 is TSWWSYY and CDR2 is QGS in the germline V gene. The trim removed 4 bases at V and 2 bases at J, leaving 23 bases unmatched. This CDR3 is 21 amino acids long. The CDR3 region has the DNA TGTGCTCTTGGGGGGGCCTTCCTACAGAGCCCTCCCGGCTGGGGGACCGATAAACTCATCTTT. Amino acids: CALGGAFLQSPPGWGTDKLIF.

With regard to this clone: TCRdb's protein, taken from a much larger clone, differs from this DNA's translation at residue 6, likely owing to a read error; the protein displayed comes from the DNA. The CDR3 here is CACDTMLGDTLGGTDKLIF. CDR3 bases: TGTGCCTGTGACACGATGCTGGGGGATACGTTAGGAGGGACCGATAAACTCATCTTT. This sequence joins TRDV2 and TRDJ1, with 12 bases that match TRDD3. CDR1 is GEAIGNYY and CDR2 is EKD in the germline V gene. The J segment lost 2 bases and the V segment lost 1 base, leaving 13 bases of the junction unmatched. This CDR3 is built from 19 residues.

By share of the sample, this clone is large (0.1 to 1%). Distinct nucleotide sequences in the sample also encode this CDR3. The rearrangement joins TRDV2 to TRDJ1, with 8 bases lining up with TRDD3. The V gene's germline CDR1 is GEAIGNYY and CDR2 EKD. The CDR3 contains 18 residues. With V trimmed by 4 bases and J by 0 bases, 15 bases remained unmatched. The CDR3 DNA reads TGTGCCTGTGAATCACTGGGGGGCACAAAGGAGTACACCGATAAACTCATCTTT. This codes for CACESLGGTKEYTDKLIF.

With regard to this clone: TCRdb's protein for this DNA is that of a much larger clone and differs from the translation at residue 5, likely a read error; the protein shown is the DNA translation. This chain connects TRAV23/DV6 to TRDJ1; 10 nucleotides line up with TRDD3. Looked up from germline, CDR1 is NTAFDY and CDR2 is IRPDVSE (reference sequence). J lost 6 bases, V lost 0 bases, and 14 bases had no gene match. CDR3 length equals 17 residues. In DNA form, the CDR3 reads TGTGCAGCAAGCACGTGGGTTGGGGGATACTATCGCCATAAACTCATCTTT. Translation: CAASTWVGGYYRHKLIF.